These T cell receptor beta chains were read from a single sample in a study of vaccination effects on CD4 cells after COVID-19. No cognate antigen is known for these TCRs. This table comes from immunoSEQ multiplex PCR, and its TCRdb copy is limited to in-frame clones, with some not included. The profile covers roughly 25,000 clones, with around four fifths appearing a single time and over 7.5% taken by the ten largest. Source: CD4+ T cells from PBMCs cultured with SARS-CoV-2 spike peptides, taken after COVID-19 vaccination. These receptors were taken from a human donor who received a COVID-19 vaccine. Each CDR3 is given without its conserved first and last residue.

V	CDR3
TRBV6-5	ASRRQQNTEAF
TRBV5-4	ASSARLAEQF
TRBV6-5	ASSFQGSGNYGYT
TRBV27	ASSSPMGRLPYEQY
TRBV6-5	ASINLDEAF
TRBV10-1	ASSVGRGLATQY
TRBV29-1	SVQSPYGYT
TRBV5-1	ASSLASKDRARQY
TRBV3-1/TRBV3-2	ASSSAGTGGALH
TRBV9	ASSVGSVSTDTQY
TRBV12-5	ASGFLIRGTEAF
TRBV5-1	ASSFGPGGPLTQY
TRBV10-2	ASSNPPSGHGYEQY
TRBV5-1	ASSKGQETAGNTIY
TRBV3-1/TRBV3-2	ASSPGQHSGNTIY
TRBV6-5	ASSLEGSGAYEQY
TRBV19	ASRSGQGVVETQY
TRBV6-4	ASSEDGQNYGYT
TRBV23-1	ASSQSTGNYGYT
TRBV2	ASRKIGGTDTQY
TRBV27	ASSSSVNYGYT
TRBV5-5	ASSPVVGQETQY
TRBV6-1	ASSEAGGSTGELF
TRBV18	ASSLRERAYEQY
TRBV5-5	ASSFGQINSPLH
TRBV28	ASSSRRTNYGYT
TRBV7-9	ASSPHGSNYGYT
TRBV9	ASSVLPGDRAYEQY
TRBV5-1	ASSLEGSVYEQY
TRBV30	AWRAKDRAYEQY
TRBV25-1	ASSKSQGWGTEQY
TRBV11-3	ASSLAGQSYNEQF
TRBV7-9	ASSLERAGELF
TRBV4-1	ASSQPPGGDDGYT
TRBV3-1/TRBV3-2	ASSSLGKTEAF
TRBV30	AWGQTYQPQH
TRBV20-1	SVGETQY
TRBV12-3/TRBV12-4	ASSRSNQPQH
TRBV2	ASSFPSGGVDEQY
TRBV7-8	ASSSEDWDTQY
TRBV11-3	ASSLRGGVADTQY
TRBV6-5	ASSFYSGTPAFRAF
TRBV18	ATAGDNQPQH
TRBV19	ASRAENNSPLH
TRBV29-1	SALTGAGYGYT
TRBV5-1	ASSLGVEETQY
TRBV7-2	ASSSGPATNEKLF
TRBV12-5	ASGLAYSGTEAF
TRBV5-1	ASSLGLTGGTDTQY
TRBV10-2	ASRSSGTGFYNEQF
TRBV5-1	ASSLPSGGSTDTQY
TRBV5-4	ASSSGQTTDTQY